The subject of this entry is one TCR beta chain. This clonotype was observed many times. No antigen is known for it. Base qualities were left out, and no much larger clone turns up one base away. In light of the paper, this sample's time point label describes: sample taken at primary tumor resection. TCR sequencing used whole RNA extracted from tumor and nontumor lung tissue, or from cryopreserved PBMC samples, without cell sorting. The donors were about 65 patients from the lung TRACERx cohort who had early-stage, untreated non-small cell lung cancer. A patient was chosen for TCR sequencing only when enough RNA was available from at least two tumor regions. This entry belongs to a study of spatial heterogeneity in lung cancer (dated by TCRdb to between 2018 and 2021). Describing the broader study: More beta-chain than alpha-chain transcripts were consistently detected, likely reflecting higher beta-chain transcript abundance. In the raw uncorrected reads, each unique combination of TCR and UMI appeared on average more than ten times. In non-small cell lung cancer, the study made a quantitative comparison of TCR alpha and beta repertoires among multiple tumor regions, matched nontumor lung and blood. Nonsynonymous mutation counts, determined by whole-exome sequencing of tumor tissue, were related to features of the TCR repertoire. At surgery, hundreds of tumor regions, around 68 matched nontumor lung samples and 56 PBMC samples were TCR-sequenced for both alpha and beta chains. The study at large found these results: Ubiquitous expanded tumor TCRs showed up in blood more often at tumor resection than at routine follow-up. Additional single-cell paired TCR alpha and beta sequencing was considered necessary to confirm, at a functional level, the hypothesis that regional TCRs recognize regional mutations.

Including cysteine and phenylalanine, the CDR3 has 14 amino acids. Only CDR3 DNA remains: 42 bases, in frame from the first base. V and J are truncated by 4 bases and 0 bases respectively, leaving an intervening sequence of 7 bases. The CDR1 and CDR2 encoded by the germline V gene are SGHRS and YFSETQ. Preparation of the library involved 5' RACE. TCRdb lists the instrument as NextSeq 500. In the TCR library protocol, a unique molecular identifier was attached to each TCR cDNA molecule so that PCR and sequencing errors could be corrected. The original methods were these. TCR identification, UMI-based error correction and CDR3 extraction were all carried out with Decombinator tools. Expanded TCRs were defined as those above a frequency of 2 per 1,000, corresponding to the top 1% of the tumor frequency distribution. Renyi diversity was computed with the R vegan package after each repertoire had been subsampled 100 times to 5,000 TCRs. To build CDR3 similarity networks, amino acid triplet string-kernel similarity was used, and CDR3s were connected when their pairwise similarity was above 0.82. The raw public data were reprocessed by TCRdb itself: fastp quality trimming at Q25, MiXCR clonotype calling, in-frame beta chains only. Entries are consolidated by CDR3 protein sequence, retaining the most common genes and DNA. TCRdb's processing, not the authors' own work, is the source of the V and J calls. The sample yields about 48,000 distinct CDR3 sequences; 5.3% were counted once. The top ten constitute around 10% of the sample.

The sequence was collected from a male donor with early-stage non-small cell lung cancer. The source material was PBMCs, sampled at surgery. Recombination linked TRBV5-1 to TRBJ1-4; the D gene is not confidently resolved. CDR3 sequence: CASSVGATNEKLFF. The nucleotide sequence reads TGCGCCAGCAGCGTGGGCGCAACTAATGAAAAACTGTTTTTT.